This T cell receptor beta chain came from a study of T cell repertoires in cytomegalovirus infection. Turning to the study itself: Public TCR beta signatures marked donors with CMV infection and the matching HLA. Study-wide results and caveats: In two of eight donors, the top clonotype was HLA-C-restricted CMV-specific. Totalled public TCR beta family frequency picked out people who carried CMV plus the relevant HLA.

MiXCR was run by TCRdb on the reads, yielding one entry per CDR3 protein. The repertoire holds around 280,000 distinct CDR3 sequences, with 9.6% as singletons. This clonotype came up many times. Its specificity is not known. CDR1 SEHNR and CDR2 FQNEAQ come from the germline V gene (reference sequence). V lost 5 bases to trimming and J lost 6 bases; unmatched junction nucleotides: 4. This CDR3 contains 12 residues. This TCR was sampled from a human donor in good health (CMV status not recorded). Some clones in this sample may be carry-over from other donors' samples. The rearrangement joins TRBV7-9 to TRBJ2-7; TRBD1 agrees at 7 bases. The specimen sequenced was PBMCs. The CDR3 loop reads CASSPTGVEQYF. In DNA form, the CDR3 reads TGTGCCAGCAGCCCTACAGGGGTCGAGCAGTACTTC.